This T cell receptor beta chain was recorded in a study of a mutant IDH1 vaccine in newly diagnosed glioma. Findings of the study overall: Changes in top peripheral clonotypes did not appear linked to pseudoprogression.

V gave up 8 bases and J gave up 3 bases; unmatched junction bases: 6. The CDR3 spans 13 residues. Looked up from germline, CDR1 is SEHNR and CDR2 is FQNEAQ (reference sequence). Libraries were prepared by immunoSEQ multiplex PCR; TCRdb keeps only in-frame clonotypes and omits some of them. The repertoire holds approximately 60,000 clones, with roughly 87% as singletons. This sample's time point: week 47, end of study. Every vaccination contained 300 ug of the mutant IDH1 20-mer peptide and was paired with topical imiquimod. Eight vaccinations were given in weeks 1, 3, 5, 7, 11, 15, 19 and 23. Turning to this clone: Its antigen is currently unknown.

Material: PBMCs, obtained from a glioma patient whose treatment included an IDH1 peptide vaccine. The J gene is TRBJ1-2, the V gene TRBV7-9; the match to TRBD1 covers 7 bases. This TCR was sampled from a woman aged 45-65 years with glioma. CDR3 DNA: TGTGCCAGCGGAGACAGGGTATACTATGGCTACACCTTC. This translates into CASGDRVYYGYTF. The whole variable domain, remainder taken from reference TRBV7-9 and TRBJ1-2, is DTGVSQNPRHKITKRGQNVTFRCDPISEHNRLYWYRQTLGQGPEFLTYFQNEAQLEKSRLLSDRFSAERPKGSFSTLEIQRTEQGDSAMYLCASGDRVYYGYTFGSGTRLTVV.